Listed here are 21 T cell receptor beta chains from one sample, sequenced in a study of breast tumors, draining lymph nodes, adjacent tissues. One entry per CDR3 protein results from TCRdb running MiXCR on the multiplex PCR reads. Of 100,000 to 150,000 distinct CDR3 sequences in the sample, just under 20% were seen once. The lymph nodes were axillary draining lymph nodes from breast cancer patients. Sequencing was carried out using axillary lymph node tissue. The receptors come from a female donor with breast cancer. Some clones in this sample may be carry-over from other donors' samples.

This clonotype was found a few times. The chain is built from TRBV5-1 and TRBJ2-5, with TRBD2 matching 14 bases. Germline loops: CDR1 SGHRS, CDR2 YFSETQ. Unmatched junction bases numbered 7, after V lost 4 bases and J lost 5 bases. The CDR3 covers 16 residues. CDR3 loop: CASSTGTSGGRETQYF. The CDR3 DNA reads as TGCGCCAGCAGCACAGGGACTAGCGGGGGCAGGGAGACCCAGTACTTC.

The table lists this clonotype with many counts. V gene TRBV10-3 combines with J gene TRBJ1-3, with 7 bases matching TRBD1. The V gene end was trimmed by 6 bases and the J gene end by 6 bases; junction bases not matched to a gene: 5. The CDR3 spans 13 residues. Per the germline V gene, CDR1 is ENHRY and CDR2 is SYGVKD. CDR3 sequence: CAIRTGLENTIYF. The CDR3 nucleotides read TGTGCCATCAGGACAGGGTTGGAAAACACCATATATTTT.

The CDR3 coding sequence is TGTGCCAGCAGCGTCTTACAGCTTAACACTGAAGCTTTCTTT. Protein product: CASSVLQLNTEAFF. The rearrangement joins TRBV13 to TRBJ1-1, with unresolved D. Between the trimmed V and J ends, which lost 5 bases and 2 bases, there was a span of 12 bases. The length of the CDR3 is 14 residues. CDR1 is PRHDT and CDR2 is FYEKMQ in the germline V gene (reference sequence). The full variable domain, its missing parts supplied by reference TRBV13 and TRBJ1-1, is AAGVIQSPRHLIKEKRETATLKCYPIPRHDTVYWYQQGPGQDPQFLISFYEKMQSDKGSIPDRFSAQQFSDYHSELNMSSLELGDSALYFCASSVLQLNTEAFFGQGTRLTVV.

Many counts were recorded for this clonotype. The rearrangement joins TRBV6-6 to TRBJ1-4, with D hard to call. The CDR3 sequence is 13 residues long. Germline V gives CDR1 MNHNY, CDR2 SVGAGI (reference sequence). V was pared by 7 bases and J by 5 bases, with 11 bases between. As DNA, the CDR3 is TGTGCCAGCATCCGCTCCATAAATGAAAAACTGTTTTTT. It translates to CASIRSINEKLFF.

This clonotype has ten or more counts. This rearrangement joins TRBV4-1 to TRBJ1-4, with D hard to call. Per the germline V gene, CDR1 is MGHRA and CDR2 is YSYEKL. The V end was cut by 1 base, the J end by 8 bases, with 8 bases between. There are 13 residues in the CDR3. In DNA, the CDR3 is TGCGCCAGCAGCCAAGCGACGGGGGAAAAACTGTTTTTT. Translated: CASSQATGEKLFF.

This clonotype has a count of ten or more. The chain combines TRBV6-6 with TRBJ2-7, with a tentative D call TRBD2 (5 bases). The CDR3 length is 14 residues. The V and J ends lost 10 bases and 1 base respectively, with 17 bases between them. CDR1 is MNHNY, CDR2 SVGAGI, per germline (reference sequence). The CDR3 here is CATREGGVSYEQYF. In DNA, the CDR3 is TGTGCCACCCGAGAGGGCGGCGTATCCTACGAGCAGTACTTC.

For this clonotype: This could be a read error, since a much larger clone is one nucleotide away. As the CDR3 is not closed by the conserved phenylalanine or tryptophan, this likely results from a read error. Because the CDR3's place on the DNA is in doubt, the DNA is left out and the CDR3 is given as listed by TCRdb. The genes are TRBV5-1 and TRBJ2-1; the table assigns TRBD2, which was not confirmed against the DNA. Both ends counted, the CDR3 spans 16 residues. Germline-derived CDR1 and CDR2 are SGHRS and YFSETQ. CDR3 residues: CASSLEGLRLAGSMFL.

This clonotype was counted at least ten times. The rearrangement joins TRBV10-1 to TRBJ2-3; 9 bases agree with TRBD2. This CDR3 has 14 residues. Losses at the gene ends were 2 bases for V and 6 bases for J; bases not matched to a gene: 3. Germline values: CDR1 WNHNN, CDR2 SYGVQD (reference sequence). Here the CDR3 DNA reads TGCGCCAGCAGTGAGGGGACTAGCTTCGATACGCAGTATTTT. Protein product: CASSEGTSFDTQYF.

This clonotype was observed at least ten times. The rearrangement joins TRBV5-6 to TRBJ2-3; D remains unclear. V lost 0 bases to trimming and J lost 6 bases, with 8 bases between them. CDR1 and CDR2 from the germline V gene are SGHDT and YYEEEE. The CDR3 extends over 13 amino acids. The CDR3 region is CASSLAAGDTQYF. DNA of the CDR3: TGTGCCAGCAGCTTGGCTGCTGGTGATACGCAGTATTTT. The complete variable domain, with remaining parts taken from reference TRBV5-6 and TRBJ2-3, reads DAGVTQSPTHLIKTRGQQVTLRCSPKSGHDTVSWYQQALGQGPQFIFQYYEEEERQRGNFPDRFSGHQFPNYSSELNVNALLLGDSALYLCASSLAAGDTQYFGPGTRLTVL.

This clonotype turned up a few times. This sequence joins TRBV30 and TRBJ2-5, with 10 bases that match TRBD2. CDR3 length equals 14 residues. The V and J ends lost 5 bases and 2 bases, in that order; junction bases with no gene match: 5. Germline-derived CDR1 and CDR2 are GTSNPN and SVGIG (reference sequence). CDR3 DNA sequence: TGTGCCTGGGGCCCGGGACTAGCGCAAGAGACCCAGTACTTC. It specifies CAWGPGLAQETQYF.

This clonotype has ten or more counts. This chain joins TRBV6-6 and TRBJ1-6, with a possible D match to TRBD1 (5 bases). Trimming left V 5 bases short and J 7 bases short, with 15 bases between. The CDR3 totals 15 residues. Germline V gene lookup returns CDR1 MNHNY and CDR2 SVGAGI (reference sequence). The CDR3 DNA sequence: TGTGCCAGCAGTCAACTGGGGGGTGTGAATTCACCCCTCCACTTT. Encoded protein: CASSQLGGVNSPLHF.

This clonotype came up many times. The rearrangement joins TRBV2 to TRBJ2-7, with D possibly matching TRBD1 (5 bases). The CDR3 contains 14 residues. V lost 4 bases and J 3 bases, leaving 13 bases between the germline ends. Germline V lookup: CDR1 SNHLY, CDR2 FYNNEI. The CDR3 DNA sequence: TGTGCCAGCAGTGTTACAGGTGTCATCTACGAGCAGTACTTC. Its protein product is CASSVTGVIYEQYF.

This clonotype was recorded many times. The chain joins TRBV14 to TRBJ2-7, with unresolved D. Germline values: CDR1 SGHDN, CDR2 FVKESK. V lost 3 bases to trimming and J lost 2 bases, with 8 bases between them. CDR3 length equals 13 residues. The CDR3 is CASSHERPYEQYF. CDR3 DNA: TGTGCCAGCAGCCACGAAAGACCCTACGAGCAGTACTTC. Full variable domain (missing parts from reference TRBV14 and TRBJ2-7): EAGVTQFPSHSVIEKGQTVTLRCDPISGHDNLYWYRRVMGKEIKFLLHFVKESKQDESGMPNNRFLAERTGGTYSTLKVQPAELEDSGVYFCASSHERPYEQYFGPGTRLTVT.

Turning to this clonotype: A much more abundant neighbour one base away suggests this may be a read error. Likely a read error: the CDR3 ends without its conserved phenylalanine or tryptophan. The CDR3 DNA reads TGTGCCAGCAGCCTGGGACAGAACACAGATACGCAGTATCTT. This translates into CASSLGQNTDTQYL. The chain has TRBV11-3 and TRBJ2-3; 7 bases map to TRBD1. The J segment lost 2 bases and the V segment lost 5 bases, leaving 4 bases of the junction unmatched. The CDR3 spans 14 residues. CDR1 and CDR2 from the germline V gene are SGHNT and YENEEA.

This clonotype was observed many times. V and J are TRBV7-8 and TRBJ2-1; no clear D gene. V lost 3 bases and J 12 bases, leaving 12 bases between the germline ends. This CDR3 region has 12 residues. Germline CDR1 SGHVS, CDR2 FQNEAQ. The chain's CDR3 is CASSLSWAAQFF. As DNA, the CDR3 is TGTGCCAGCAGCTTGTCATGGGCAGCGCAGTTCTTC.

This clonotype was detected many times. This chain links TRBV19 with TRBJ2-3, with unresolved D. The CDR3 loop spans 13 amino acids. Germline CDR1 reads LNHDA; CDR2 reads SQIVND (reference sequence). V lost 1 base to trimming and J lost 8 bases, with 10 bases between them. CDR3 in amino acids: CASSIGQVPTQYF. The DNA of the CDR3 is TGTGCCAGTAGTATAGGTCAGGTTCCTACGCAGTATTTT.

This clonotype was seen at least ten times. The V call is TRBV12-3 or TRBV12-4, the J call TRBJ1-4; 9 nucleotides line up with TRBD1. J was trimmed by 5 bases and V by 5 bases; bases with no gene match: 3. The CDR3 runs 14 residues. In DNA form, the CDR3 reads TGTGCCAGCAGTCCGGGACAGGGAAATGAAAAACTGTTTTTT. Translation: CASSPGQGNEKLFF.

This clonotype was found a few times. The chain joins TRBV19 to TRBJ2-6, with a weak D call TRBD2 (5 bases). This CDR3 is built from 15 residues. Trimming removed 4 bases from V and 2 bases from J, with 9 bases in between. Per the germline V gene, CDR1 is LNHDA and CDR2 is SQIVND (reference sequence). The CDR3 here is CASSTVGAGANVLTF. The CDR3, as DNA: TGTGCCAGTAGTACCGTCGGGGCTGGGGCCAACGTCCTGACTTTC. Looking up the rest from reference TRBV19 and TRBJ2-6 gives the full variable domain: DGGITQSPKYLFRKEGQNVTLSCEQNLNHDAMYWYRQDPGQGLRLIYYSQIVNDFQKGDIAEGYSVSREKKESFPLTVTSAQKNPTAFYLCASSTVGAGANVLTFGAGSRLTVL.

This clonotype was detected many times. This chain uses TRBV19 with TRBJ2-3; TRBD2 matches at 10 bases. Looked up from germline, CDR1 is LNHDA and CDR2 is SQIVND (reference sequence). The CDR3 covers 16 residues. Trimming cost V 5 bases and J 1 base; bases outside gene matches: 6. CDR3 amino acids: CASSQMGTSGTDTQYF. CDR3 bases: TGTGCCAGTAGTCAAATGGGGACTAGCGGCACAGATACGCAGTATTTT.

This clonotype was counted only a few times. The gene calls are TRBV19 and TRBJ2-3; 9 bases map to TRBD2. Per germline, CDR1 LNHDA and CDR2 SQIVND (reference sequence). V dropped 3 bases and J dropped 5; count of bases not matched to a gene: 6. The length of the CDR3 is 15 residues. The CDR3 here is CASSIGVAGVDTQYF. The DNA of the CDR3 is TGTGCCAGTAGTATCGGGGTAGCGGGAGTAGATACGCAGTATTTT.

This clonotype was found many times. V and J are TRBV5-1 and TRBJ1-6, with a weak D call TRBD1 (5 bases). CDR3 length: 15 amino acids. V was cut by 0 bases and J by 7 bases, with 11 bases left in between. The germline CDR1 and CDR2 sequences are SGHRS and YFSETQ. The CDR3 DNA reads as TGCGCCAGCAGCTTGGAGTATCAGGGCAATTCACCCCTCCACTTT. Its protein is CASSLEYQGNSPLHF.